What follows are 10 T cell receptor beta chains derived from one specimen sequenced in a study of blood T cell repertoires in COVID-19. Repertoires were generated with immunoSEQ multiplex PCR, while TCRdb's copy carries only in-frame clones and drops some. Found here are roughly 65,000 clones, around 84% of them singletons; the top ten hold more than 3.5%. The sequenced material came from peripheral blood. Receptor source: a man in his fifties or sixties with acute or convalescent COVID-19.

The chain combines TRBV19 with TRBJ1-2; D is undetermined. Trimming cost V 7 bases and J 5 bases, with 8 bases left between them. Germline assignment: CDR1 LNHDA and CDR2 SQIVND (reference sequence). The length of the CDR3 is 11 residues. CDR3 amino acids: CASTQAYGYTF. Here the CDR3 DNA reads TGTGCCAGTACGCAGGCGTATGGCTACACCTTC.

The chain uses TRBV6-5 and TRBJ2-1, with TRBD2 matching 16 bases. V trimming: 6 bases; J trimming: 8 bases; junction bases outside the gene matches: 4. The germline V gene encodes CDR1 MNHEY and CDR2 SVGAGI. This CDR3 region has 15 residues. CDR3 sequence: CASRGLAGGGDEQFF. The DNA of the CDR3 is TGTGCCAGCAGGGGACTAGCGGGAGGGGGGGATGAGCAGTTCTTC.

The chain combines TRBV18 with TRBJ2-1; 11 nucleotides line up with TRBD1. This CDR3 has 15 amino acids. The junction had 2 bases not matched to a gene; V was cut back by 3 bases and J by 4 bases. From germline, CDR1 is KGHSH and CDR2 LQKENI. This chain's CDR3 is CASSPGTGGYNEQFF. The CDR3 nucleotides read TGTGCCAGCTCACCCGGGACAGGGGGATACAATGAGCAGTTCTTC. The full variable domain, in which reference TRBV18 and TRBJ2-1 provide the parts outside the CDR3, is NAGVMQNPRHLVRRRGQEARLRCSPMKGHSHVYWYRQLPEEGLKFMVYLQKENIIDESGMPKERFSAEFPKEGPSILRIQQVVRGDSAAYFCASSPGTGGYNEQFFGPGTRLTVL.

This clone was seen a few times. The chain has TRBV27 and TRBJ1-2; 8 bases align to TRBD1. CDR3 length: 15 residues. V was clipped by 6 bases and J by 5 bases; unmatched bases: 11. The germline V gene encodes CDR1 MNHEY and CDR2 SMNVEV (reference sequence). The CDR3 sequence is CASSSEETGAYGYTF. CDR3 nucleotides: TGTGCCAGCAGCTCCGAAGAGACAGGGGCATATGGCTACACCTTC.

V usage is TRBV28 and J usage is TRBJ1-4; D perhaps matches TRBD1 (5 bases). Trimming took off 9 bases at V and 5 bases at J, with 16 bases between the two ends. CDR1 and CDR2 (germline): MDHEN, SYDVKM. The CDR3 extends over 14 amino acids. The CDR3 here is CASGGSQGNEKLFF. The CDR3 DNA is TGTGCCAGTGGGGGGAGTCAAGGGAATGAAAAACTGTTTTTT.

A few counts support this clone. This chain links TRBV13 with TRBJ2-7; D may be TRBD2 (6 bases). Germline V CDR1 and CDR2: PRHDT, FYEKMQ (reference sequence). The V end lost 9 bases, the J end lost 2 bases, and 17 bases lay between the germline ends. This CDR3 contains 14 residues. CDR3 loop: CASTSGGVAYEQYF. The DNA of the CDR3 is TGTGCCAGTACCTCAGGAGGGGTTGCCTACGAGCAGTACTTC.

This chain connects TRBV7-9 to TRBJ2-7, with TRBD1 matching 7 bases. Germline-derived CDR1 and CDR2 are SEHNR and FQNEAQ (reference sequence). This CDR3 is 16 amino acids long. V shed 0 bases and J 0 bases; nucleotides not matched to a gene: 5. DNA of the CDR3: TGTGCCAGCAGCTTAGCAGGGACAGAGAGCTCCTACGAGCAGTACTTC. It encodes CASSLAGTESSYEQYF.

The CDR3 DNA follows: TGCGCCAGCAGCCAATCGAGCCTAGTTAGAGATACGCAGTATTTT. Translating it yields CASSQSSLVRDTQYF. J is TRBJ2-3 and V is TRBV4-1, with D unresolved. The CDR3 runs 15 residues. The germline CDR1 and CDR2 sequences are MGHRA and YSYEKL. The ends were cut back, 2 bases at V and 5 bases at J, with 14 bases in the middle.

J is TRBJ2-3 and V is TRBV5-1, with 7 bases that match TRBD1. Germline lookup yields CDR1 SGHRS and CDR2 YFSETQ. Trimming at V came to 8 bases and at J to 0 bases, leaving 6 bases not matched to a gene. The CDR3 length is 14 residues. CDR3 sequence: CASSTGISTDTQYF. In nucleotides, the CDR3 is TGCGCCAGTTCGACAGGGATTAGCACAGATACGCAGTATTTT.

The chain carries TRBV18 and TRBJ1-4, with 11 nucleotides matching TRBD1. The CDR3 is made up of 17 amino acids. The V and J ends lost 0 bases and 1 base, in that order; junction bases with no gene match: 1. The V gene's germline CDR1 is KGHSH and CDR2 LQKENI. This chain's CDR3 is CASSPPGQGVTNEKLFF. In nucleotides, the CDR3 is TGTGCCAGCTCACCACCGGGACAGGGGGTAACTAATGAAAAACTGTTTTTT. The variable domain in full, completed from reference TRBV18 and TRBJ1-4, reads NAGVMQNPRHLVRRRGQEARLRCSPMKGHSHVYWYRQLPEEGLKFMVYLQKENIIDESGMPKERFSAEFPKEGPSILRIQQVVRGDSAAYFCASSPPGQGVTNEKLFFGSGTQLSVL.